Below are 30 T cell receptor beta chains sequenced from a single sample in a study of identical twins. Via MiXCR, TCRdb re-called the 5' RACE reads, giving one row per CDR3 protein. Of roughly 240,000 distinct CDR3 sequences detected, approximately 8% appear once; the ten largest clones hold around 5%. The sample also formed part of further work on yellow fever vaccine responses in identical twins.

Sequencing input: CD8+ T cells sorted from blood. The source of these receptors is a woman aged 18-29 years in good health.

This clonotype was counted between two and nine times. The chain uses TRBV6-5 and TRBJ2-1, with 7 nucleotides matching TRBD2. V lost 2 bases, J lost 3 bases, and 7 bases stayed unmatched. Germline V gene lookup returns CDR1 MNHEY and CDR2 SVGAGI. CDR3 size: 16 residues. For the CDR3, the DNA is TGTGCCAGCAGTTACCTTGGAGCGGGGAACTACAATGAGCAGTTCTTC. It yields the protein CASSYLGAGNYNEQFF.

In nucleotides, the CDR3 is TGTGCCAGCAGCTTAAACTTGGGCAGGGTCGACACCGGGGAGCTGTTTTTT. Translation gives CASSLNLGRVDTGELFF. This chain links TRBV7-7 with TRBJ2-2; D is perhaps TRBD1 (5 bases). Per the germline V gene, CDR1 is SSHAT and CDR2 is FNYEAQ (reference sequence). This CDR3 is built from 17 residues. The V end was cut by 2 bases, the J end by 3 bases, with 16 bases between.

The chain has TRBV7-6 and TRBJ2-1; tentative D call: TRBD2 (5 bases). Between the trimmed V and J ends, which lost 0 bases and 10 bases, there was a span of 10 bases. The CDR3 sequence is 13 residues long. Looked up from germline, CDR1 is SGHVS and CDR2 is FNYEAQ. The CDR3 region has the DNA TGTGCCAGCAGCTTAGCCGGGGTAGGAGAGCAGTTCTTC. Its translation: CASSLAGVGEQFF.

Ten or more counts support this clonotype. This rearrangement joins TRBV5-1 to TRBJ2-1, with D perhaps given as TRBD1 or TRBD2 (6 bases each). The V end was cut by 3 bases, the J end by 5 bases, with 12 bases between. Germline CDR1 SGHRS, CDR2 YFSETQ. The CDR3 is 14 amino acids. CDR3: CASSWAGEDNEQFF. The CDR3 coding sequence is TGCGCCAGCAGCTGGGCAGGGGAGGACAATGAGCAGTTCTTC.

This clonotype came up many times. J is TRBJ2-1 and V is TRBV2; 11 positions agree with TRBD2. Germline assignment: CDR1 SNHLY and CDR2 FYNNEI. The J segment lost 9 bases and the V segment lost 8 bases, leaving 6 bases of the junction unmatched. This CDR3 comprises 13 residues. CDR3 region: CASPSGRLGEQFF. CDR3 in DNA: TGTGCCAGCCCTAGCGGGAGGTTGGGTGAGCAGTTCTTC.

The chain recombines TRBV21-1 with TRBJ2-1; the table's D call, TRBD2, was not checked against the DNA. TRBV21-1 is termed a pseudogene. This CDR3 comprises 24 residues. The CDR3 DNA reads as TGTGCCAGCAGCAAAAAATACCCCACCGGGCAGGAACCAACTAGCGGGAGGGCCGGCAATGAGCAGTTCTTC. It translates to CASSKKYPTGQEPTSGRAGNEQFF.

This clonotype was counted between two and nine times. The V and J genes are TRBV15 and TRBJ2-3, with 7 nucleotides matching TRBD1. Germline V CDR1 and CDR2: LNHNV, YYDKDF (reference sequence). This CDR3 region has 14 residues. V gave up 5 bases and J gave up 5 bases; unmatched junction bases: 7. CDR3 region: CATSGLGQVDTQYF. DNA for the CDR3: TGTGCCACCAGCGGCCTAGGACAGGTAGATACGCAGTATTTT.

This clonotype was recorded many times. The V call is TRBV6-1, the J call TRBJ1-1; 8 bases line up with TRBD1. Germline lookup yields CDR1 MNHNS and CDR2 SASEGT. This CDR3 comprises 14 residues. Trimming cost V 5 bases and J 3 bases; bases outside gene matches: 5. In nucleotides, the CDR3 is TGTGCCAGCAGTCCTGGGGGACAGGACACTGAAGCTTTCTTT. Translation: CASSPGGQDTEAFF.

About this clonotype itself: With a much larger clone just one base away, this may be a read error. The chain is built from TRBV9 and TRBJ2-1; D possibly corresponds to TRBD1 (6 bases). The CDR3 runs 15 residues. In germline, CDR1 is SGDLS, CDR2 YYNGEE. Deletions cut 4 bases from V and 3 bases from J, with 14 bases between. CDR3 protein: CASSITGQNYNEQFF. Here the CDR3 DNA reads TGTGCCAGCAGCATAACTGGACAGAACTACAATGAGCAGTTCTTC.

Only a few counts were recorded for this clonotype. This sequence joins TRBV7-9 and TRBJ2-7, with unresolved D. Per germline, CDR1 SEHNR and CDR2 FQNEAQ (reference sequence). V lost 5 bases and J lost 4, with 9 bases in between. The CDR3 is made up of 12 amino acids. The CDR3 sequence is CASSASPYEQYF. Written as DNA, the CDR3 is TGTGCCAGCAGCGCAAGCCCTTACGAGCAGTACTTC.

This clonotype was picked up a small number of times. The V gene is TRBV9, the J gene TRBJ2-2, with D possibly matching TRBD2 (7 bases). This CDR3 region has 16 residues. The ends were cut back, 0 bases at V and 2 bases at J, with 11 bases in the middle. The germline V gene encodes CDR1 SGDLS and CDR2 YYNGEE. The CDR3 DNA is TGTGCCAGCAGCGTAGCGGGGGGCGCTAACACCGGGGAGCTGTTTTTT. The encoded protein is CASSVAGGANTGELFF.

This clonotype is termed medium-sized. The chain is built from TRBV5-1 and TRBJ2-6; D possibly corresponds to TRBD1 (5 bases). Trimming cost V 5 bases and J 0 bases, with 21 bases left between them. CDR1 SGHRS and CDR2 YFSETQ come from the germline V gene. The CDR3 totals 19 residues. The CDR3 DNA is TGCGCCAGCAGTTATAAGGGTCAGGGCTCGGACTCTGGGGCCAACGTCCTGACTTTC. The encoded protein is CASSYKGQGSDSGANVLTF.

The rearrangement joins TRBV5-5 to TRBJ2-6, with a weak D call TRBD1 (6 bases). Trimming removed 3 bases from V and 1 base from J, with 8 bases in between. The germline gives CDR1 SGHKS, CDR2 YYEKEE (reference sequence). This CDR3 comprises 15 residues. The CDR3 region has the DNA TGTGCCAGCAGCTACAGGGATTCTGGGGCCAACGTCCTGACTTTC. Its translation is CASSYRDSGANVLTF.

Ten or more counts support this clonotype. The V call is TRBV5-1, the J call TRBJ2-1; 8 nucleotides align to TRBD2. The CDR3 length is 19 residues. Looked up from germline, CDR1 is SGHRS and CDR2 is YFSETQ. V dropped 0 bases and J dropped 7; count of bases not matched to a gene: 18. This chain's CDR3 is CASSLDWPLRSGGDNEQFF. Here the CDR3 DNA reads TGCGCCAGCAGCTTGGATTGGCCCCTAAGGAGCGGGGGTGATAATGAGCAGTTCTTC.

This clonotype was seen only once. The chain couples TRBV7-8 to TRBJ2-7; no clear D. The CDR3 loop spans 12 amino acids. V lost 4 bases to trimming and J lost 7 bases, with 11 bases between them. Germline CDR1 is SGHVS and CDR2 is FQNEAQ. This CDR3 reads CASSSDPWEQYV. The CDR3 coding sequence is TGTGCCAGCAGCTCGGACCCCTGGGAGCAGTACGTC.

This clonotype was observed at least ten times. The chain links TRBV29-1 to TRBJ2-7, with 8 bases lining up with TRBD1. The CDR3 contains 15 residues. Germline V lookup: CDR1 SQVTM, CDR2 ANQGSEA. The ends lost 1 base at V and 1 base at J; junction bases unmatched: 6. CDR3 sequence reads: CSVEGLRQGSYEQYF. CDR3 DNA sequence: TGCAGCGTTGAAGGCTTAAGACAGGGGTCCTACGAGCAGTACTTC.

This clonotype has a count of ten or more. This sequence joins TRBV4-2 and TRBJ2-2, with D maybe TRBD2 (5 bases). The CDR3 is 13 amino acids. CDR1 and CDR2 from the germline V gene are LGHNA and YNFKEQ. V lost 4 bases and J lost 8, with 11 bases in between. CDR3 in amino acids: CASSLGEAGELFF. As DNA, the CDR3 is TGTGCCAGCAGCCTCGGGGAAGCGGGGGAGCTGTTTTTT.

This clonotype was observed at least ten times. The rearrangement joins TRBV29-1 to TRBJ2-7, with 9 positions matching TRBD1. Germline V gives CDR1 SQVTM, CDR2 ANQGSEA. After removal of 1 base from V and 2 bases from J, the junction contained 6 bases not matched to a gene. The CDR3 has 15 residues. The CDR3 region is CSVEVQGAQPYEQYF. As DNA, the CDR3 is TGCAGCGTTGAAGTACAGGGGGCCCAACCCTACGAGCAGTACTTC.

The chain combines TRBV27 with TRBJ2-1; 14 positions match TRBD2. The germline gives CDR1 MNHEY, CDR2 SMNVEV (reference sequence). This CDR3 is 17 amino acids long. The J segment lost 9 bases and the V segment lost 3 bases, leaving 10 bases of the junction unmatched. CDR3 in DNA: TGTGCCAGCAGTTTTGTACTCGGGACTAGCGGGAGAATTGAGCAGTTCTTC. Translating gives CASSFVLGTSGRIEQFF.

This clonotype was counted a few times. The V gene is TRBV6-1, the J gene TRBJ2-2; D may be TRBD1 or TRBD2 (5 bases each). The CDR3 runs to 15 residues. The V gene lost 7 bases and the J gene lost 0 bases, with 12 bases spanning the gap. Per the germline V gene, CDR1 is MNHNS and CDR2 is SASEGT. CDR3 nucleotide sequence: TGTGCCAGCATCGGGACGGGGACGAACACCGGGGAGCTGTTTTTT. Translated: CASIGTGTNTGELFF.

The chain links TRBV9 to TRBJ2-7, with 10 bases that match TRBD1. Unmatched junction bases numbered 7, after V lost 4 bases and J lost 3 bases. CDR1 and CDR2 from the germline V gene are SGDLS and YYNGEE. This CDR3 is built from 15 residues. DNA of the CDR3: TGTGCCAGCAGCATAGGGACAGGGGTCTACTACGAGCAGTACTTC. Translation: CASSIGTGVYYEQYF.

A few counts support this clonotype. The gene calls are TRBV7-8 and TRBJ2-3; D is unclear. Trimming shortened V by 5 bases and J by 2 bases, and 14 bases separated the two germline ends. This CDR3 has 15 residues. Germline values: CDR1 SGHVS, CDR2 FQNEAQ. CDR3 sequence reads: CASSQPPRHTDTQYF. The CDR3 DNA follows: TGTGCCAGCAGCCAACCACCCCGACACACAGATACGCAGTATTTT.

This clonotype was found a few times. V gene TRBV20-1 combines with J gene TRBJ1-1, with D unresolved. The V gene lost 1 base and the J gene lost 1 base, with 13 bases spanning the gap. In germline, CDR1 is DFQATT, CDR2 SNEGSKA (reference sequence). The CDR3 covers 15 residues. This CDR3 reads CSARGSRQENTEAFF. CDR3 DNA: TGCAGTGCTAGAGGTTCGCGACAAGAGAACACTGAAGCTTTCTTT.

At least ten counts were recorded for this clonotype. The chain has TRBV5-5 and TRBJ2-2; a possible D gene is TRBD2 (6 bases). V shed 0 bases and J shed 6 bases, with 9 bases lying between them. Germline-derived CDR1 and CDR2 are SGHKS and YYEKEE (reference sequence). This CDR3 has 14 amino acids. For the CDR3, the DNA is TGTGCCAGCAGCTTGGCTTGGGGGGCCGGGGAGCTGTTTTTT. It encodes CASSLAWGAGELFF.

This clonotype turned up a few times. The CDR3 DNA is TGTGCCAGCAGTTACGGCGGGTACTCCTACAATGAGCAGTTCTTC. It codes for CASSYGGYSYNEQFF. The chain links TRBV6-5 to TRBJ2-1; maybe TRBD2 (5 bases). CDR1 and CDR2 (germline): MNHEY, SVGAGI. The CDR3 runs to 15 residues. Trimming took 2 bases from V and 0 from J, leaving 8 bases between them.

The CDR3 coding sequence is TGCAGCGTTGAAGGGAGGGGGCGAGGGGCCTCGGACTACAATGAGCAGTTCTTC. This gives the protein CSVEGRGRGASDYNEQFF. V is TRBV29-1 and J is TRBJ2-1, with a weak D call TRBD1 (7 bases). The CDR3 has 18 amino acids. Germline V CDR1 and CDR2: SQVTM, ANQGSEA. The V and J ends lost 1 base and 3 bases respectively, with 22 bases between them.

This sequence joins TRBV6-2 or TRBV6-3 and TRBJ2-7; D unresolved. This CDR3 comprises 11 residues. The germline CDR1 and CDR2 sequences are MNHEY and SVGEGT. V shed 6 bases and J shed 3 bases, with 6 bases lying between them. DNA of the CDR3: TGTGCCAGCAGAGACCTCTACGAGCAGTACGTC. It encodes CASRDLYEQYV.

The genes are TRBV11-1 and TRBJ2-1, with a possible D match to TRBD2 (6 bases). Trimming removed 8 bases from V and 6 bases from J, with 20 bases in between. This CDR3 contains 15 residues. The germline gives CDR1 SGHAT, CDR2 FQDESV (reference sequence). This CDR3 reads CASLAGTARANEQFF. The CDR3 bases are TGTGCCAGCCTAGCTGGGACTGCAAGGGCCAATGAGCAGTTCTTC. Complete variable domain (other parts from reference TRBV11-1 and TRBJ2-1): EAEVAQSPRYKITEKSQAVAFWCDPISGHATLYWYRQILGQGPELLVQFQDESVVDDSQLPKDRFSAERLKGVDSTLKIQPAELGDSAMYLCASLAGTARANEQFFGPGTRLTVL.

This clonotype was picked up many times. This chain uses TRBV4-1 with TRBJ2-7; D uncertain. V was cut by 0 bases and J by 3 bases, with 9 bases left in between. Germline V lookup: CDR1 MGHRA, CDR2 YSYEKL. This CDR3 has 14 amino acids. CDR3 residues: CASSQDQTFYEQYF. CDR3 in DNA: TGCGCCAGCAGCCAAGATCAAACGTTCTACGAGCAGTACTTC.

In its sample, this clonotype was seen many times. The CDR3 sequence is CASSSAQQNTGELFF. In DNA, the CDR3 is TGTGCCAGCAGCAGCGCCCAACAGAACACCGGGGAGCTGTTTTTT. This rearrangement joins TRBV12-3 or TRBV12-4 to TRBJ2-2; D is unresolved. V was clipped by 6 bases and J by 1 base, with 12 bases between them. The CDR3 has 15 amino acids.